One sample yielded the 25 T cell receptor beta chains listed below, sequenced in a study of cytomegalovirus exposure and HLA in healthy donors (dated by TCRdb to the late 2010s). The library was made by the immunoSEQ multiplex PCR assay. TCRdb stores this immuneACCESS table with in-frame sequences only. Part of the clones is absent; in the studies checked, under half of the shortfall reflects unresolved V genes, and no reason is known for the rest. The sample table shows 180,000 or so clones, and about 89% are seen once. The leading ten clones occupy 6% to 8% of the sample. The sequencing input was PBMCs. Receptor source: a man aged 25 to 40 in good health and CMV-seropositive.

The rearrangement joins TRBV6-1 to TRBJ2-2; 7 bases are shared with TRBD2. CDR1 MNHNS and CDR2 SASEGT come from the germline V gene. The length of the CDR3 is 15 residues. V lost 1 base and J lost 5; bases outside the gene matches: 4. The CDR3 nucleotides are TGTGCCAGCAGTGAAGGAAATAGCGGGACCGGGGAGCTGTTTTTT. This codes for CASSEGNSGTGELFF.

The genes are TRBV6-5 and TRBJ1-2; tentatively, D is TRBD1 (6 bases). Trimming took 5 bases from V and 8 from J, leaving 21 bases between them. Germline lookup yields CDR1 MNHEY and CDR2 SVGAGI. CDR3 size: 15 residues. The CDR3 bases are TGTGCCAGCAGTAAACTCAGGGGATCCCTAGGAGGCTACACCTTC. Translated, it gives CASSKLRGSLGGYTF.

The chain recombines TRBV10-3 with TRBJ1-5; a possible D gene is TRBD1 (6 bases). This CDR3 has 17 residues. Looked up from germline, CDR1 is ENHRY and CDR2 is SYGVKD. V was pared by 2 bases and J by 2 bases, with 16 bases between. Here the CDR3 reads CAISEDGGLSGNQPQHF. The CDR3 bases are TGTGCCATCAGTGAGGACGGGGGCCTCTCAGGCAATCAGCCCCAGCATTTT.

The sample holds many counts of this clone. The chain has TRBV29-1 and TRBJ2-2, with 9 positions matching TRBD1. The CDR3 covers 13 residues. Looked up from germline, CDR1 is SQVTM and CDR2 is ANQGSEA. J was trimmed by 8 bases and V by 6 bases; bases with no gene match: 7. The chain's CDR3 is CSVLIQGAGELFF. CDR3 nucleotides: TGCAGCGTCCTGATACAGGGGGCGGGGGAGCTGTTTTTT.

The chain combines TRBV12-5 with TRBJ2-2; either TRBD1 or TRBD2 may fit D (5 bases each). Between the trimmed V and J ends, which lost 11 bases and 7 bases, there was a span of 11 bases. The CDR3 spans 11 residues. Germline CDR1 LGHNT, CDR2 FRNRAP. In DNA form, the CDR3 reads TGTGCTTCCGGGGCGGGCGGGGAGCTGTTTTTT. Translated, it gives CASGAGGELFF.

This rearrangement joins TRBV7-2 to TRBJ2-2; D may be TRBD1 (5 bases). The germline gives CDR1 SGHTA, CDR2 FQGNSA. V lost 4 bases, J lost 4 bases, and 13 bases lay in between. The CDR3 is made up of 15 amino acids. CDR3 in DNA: TGTGCCAGCAGCTCAATCCTCAGGGCCACCGGGGAGCTGTTTTTT. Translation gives CASSSILRATGELFF.

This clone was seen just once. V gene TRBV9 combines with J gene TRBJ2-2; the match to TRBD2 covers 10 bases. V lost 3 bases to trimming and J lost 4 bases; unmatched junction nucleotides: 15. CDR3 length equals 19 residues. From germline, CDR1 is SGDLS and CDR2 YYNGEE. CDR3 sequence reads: CASSAFGTSGTVGTGELFF. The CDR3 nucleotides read TGTGCCAGCAGCGCTTTTGGAACTAGCGGGACGGTTGGCACCGGGGAGCTGTTTTTT.

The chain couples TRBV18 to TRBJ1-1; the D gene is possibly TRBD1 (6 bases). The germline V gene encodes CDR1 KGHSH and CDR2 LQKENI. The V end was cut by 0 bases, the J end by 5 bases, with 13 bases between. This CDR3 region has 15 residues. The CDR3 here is CASSPPEGGRTEAFF. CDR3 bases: TGTGCCAGCTCACCACCGGAGGGGGGCAGGACTGAAGCTTTCTTT.

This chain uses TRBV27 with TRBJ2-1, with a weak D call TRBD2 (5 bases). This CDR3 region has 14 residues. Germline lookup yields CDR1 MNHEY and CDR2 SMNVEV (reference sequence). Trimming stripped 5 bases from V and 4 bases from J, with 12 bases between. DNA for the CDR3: TGTGCCAGCAGTGTCCGGGATGGGTACAATGAGCAGTTCTTC. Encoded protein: CASSVRDGYNEQFF.

For the CDR3, the DNA is TGTGCCACTCAACTAGCGGGAGCCATGGATGAGCAGTTCTTC. Its protein is CATQLAGAMDEQFF. The rearrangement joins TRBV6-1 to TRBJ2-1, with TRBD2 identical over 11 bases. The ends lost 10 bases at V and 8 bases at J; junction bases unmatched: 10. CDR3 length: 14 residues. Germline V gene sequence: CDR1 MNHNS, CDR2 SASEGT.

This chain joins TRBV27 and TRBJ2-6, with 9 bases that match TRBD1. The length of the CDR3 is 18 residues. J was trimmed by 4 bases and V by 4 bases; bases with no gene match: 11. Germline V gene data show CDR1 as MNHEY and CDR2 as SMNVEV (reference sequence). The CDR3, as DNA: TGTGCCAGCAGTTCTGGTCGGACAGGGGCGTTAGGGGCCAACGTCCTGACTTTC. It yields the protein CASSSGRTGALGANVLTF.

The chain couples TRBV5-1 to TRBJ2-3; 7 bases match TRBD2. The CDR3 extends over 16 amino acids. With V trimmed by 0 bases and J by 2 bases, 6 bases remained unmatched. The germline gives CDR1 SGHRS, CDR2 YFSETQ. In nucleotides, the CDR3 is TGCGCCAGCAGCTTGGTGGCTAGCGGTTCCACAGATACGCAGTATTTT. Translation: CASSLVASGSTDTQYF.

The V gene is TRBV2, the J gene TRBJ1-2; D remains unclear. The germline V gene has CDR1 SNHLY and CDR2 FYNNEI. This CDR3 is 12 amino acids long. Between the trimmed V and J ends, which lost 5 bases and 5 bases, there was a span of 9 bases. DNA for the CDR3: TGTGCCAGCAGTTGGACTTCTTATGGCTACACCTTC. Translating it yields CASSWTSYGYTF.

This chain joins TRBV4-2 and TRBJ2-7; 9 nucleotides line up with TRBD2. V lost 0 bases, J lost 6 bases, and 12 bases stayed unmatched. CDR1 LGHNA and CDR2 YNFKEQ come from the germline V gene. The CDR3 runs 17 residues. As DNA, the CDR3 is TGTGCCAGCAGCCAAGAGGTGGGGGGCGGGAGGGCCGGCGAGCAGTACTTC. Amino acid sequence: CASSQEVGGGRAGEQYF.

The CDR3 DNA sequence: TGTGCCAGTGGTTTTTCAGGTACCTCTGGAAACACCATATATTTT. Amino acids: CASGFSGTSGNTIYF. The chain links TRBV2 to TRBJ1-3; D is unresolved. Deletions cut 9 bases from V and 0 bases from J, with 15 bases between. The CDR3 loop spans 15 amino acids. Germline V gene sequence: CDR1 SNHLY, CDR2 FYNNEI.

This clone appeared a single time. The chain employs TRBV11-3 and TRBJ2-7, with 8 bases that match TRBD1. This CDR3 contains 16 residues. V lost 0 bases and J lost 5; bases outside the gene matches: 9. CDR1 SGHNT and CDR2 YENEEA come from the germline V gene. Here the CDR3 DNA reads TGTGCCAGCAGCTTAGATAGTGCAGGGGGCGTCGACGAGCAGTACTTC. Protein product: CASSLDSAGGVDEQYF.

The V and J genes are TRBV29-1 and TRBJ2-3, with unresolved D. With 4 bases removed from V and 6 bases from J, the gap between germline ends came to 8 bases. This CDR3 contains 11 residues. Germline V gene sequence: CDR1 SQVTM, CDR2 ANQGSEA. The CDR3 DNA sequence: TGCAGCGTTGGACGGCGGGATACGCAGTATTTT. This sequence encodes CSVGRRDTQYF.

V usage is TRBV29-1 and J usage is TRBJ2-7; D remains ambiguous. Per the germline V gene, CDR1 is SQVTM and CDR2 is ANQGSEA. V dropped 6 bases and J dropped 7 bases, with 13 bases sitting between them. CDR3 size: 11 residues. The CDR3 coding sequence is TGCAGCGTACCACGGACGGCGGAGCAGTACTTC. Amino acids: CSVPRTAEQYF.

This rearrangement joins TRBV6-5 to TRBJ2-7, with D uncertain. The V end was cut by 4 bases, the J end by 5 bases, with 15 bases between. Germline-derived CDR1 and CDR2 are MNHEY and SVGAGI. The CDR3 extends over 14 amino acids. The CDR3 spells CASSSPLPGHEQYF. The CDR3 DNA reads TGTGCCAGCAGTTCCCCCTTACCGGGTCACGAGCAGTACTTC.

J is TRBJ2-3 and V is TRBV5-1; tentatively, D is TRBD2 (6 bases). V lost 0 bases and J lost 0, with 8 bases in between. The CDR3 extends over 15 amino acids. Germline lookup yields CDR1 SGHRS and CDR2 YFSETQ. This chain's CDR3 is CASSLGGLSTDTQYF. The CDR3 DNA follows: TGCGCCAGCAGCTTGGGGGGACTGAGCACAGATACGCAGTATTTT.

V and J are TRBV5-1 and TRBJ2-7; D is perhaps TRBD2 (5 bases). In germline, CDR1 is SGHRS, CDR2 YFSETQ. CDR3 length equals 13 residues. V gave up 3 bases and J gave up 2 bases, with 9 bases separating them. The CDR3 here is CASSWTDTYEQYF. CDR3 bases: TGCGCCAGCAGCTGGACTGATACCTACGAGCAGTACTTC. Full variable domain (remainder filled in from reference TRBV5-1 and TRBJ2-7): KAGVTQTPRYLIKTRGQQVTLSCSPISGHRSVSWYQQTPGQGLQFLFEYFSETQRNKGNFPGRFSGRQFSNSRSEMNVSTLELGDSALYLCASSWTDTYEQYFGPGTRLTVT.

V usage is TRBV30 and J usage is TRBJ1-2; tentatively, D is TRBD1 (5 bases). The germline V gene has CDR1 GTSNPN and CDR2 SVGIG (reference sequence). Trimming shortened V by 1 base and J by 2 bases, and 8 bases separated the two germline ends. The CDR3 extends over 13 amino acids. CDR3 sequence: CAWSAQGNYGYTF. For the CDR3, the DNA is TGTGCCTGGAGTGCTCAGGGCAACTATGGCTACACCTTC.

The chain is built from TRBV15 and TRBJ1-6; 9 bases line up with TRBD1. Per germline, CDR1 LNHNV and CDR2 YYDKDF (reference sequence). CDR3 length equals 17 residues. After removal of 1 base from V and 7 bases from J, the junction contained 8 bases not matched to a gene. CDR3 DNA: TGTGCCACCAGCAGAGGCGACAGGGGGACCACCAATTCACCCCTCCACTTT. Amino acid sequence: CATSRGDRGTTNSPLHF.

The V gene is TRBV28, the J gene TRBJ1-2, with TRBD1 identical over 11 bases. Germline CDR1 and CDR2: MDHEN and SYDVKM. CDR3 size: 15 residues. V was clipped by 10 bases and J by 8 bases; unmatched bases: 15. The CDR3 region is CAILDRGRLVQGYTF. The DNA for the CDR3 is TGTGCCATCTTGGACAGGGGGCGCCTTGTACAGGGCTACACCTTC.

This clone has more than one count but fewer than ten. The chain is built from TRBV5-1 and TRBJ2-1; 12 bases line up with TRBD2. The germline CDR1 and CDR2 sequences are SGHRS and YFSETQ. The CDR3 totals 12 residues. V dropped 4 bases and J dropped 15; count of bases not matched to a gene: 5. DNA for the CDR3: TGCGCCAGCAGCCTTGGACTAGCGGGACTGTTCTTC. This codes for CASSLGLAGLFF.